The 11 T cell receptor beta chains below all came from one sample that was sequenced in a study of T-cell memory formation after mild COVID-19. TCRdb re-called the 5' RACE reads with MiXCR, one entry per CDR3 protein. The repertoire consists of more than 120,000 distinct CDR3 sequences, with 6% occurring once and the leading ten covering roughly 1.9%. The sequenced material came from PBMCs or a T cell subset sorted from them (not recorded which). The receptors were sampled from an adult woman who had mild COVID-19 (a few samples of this study predate the infection). Cell type and time point are not known.

This clonotype was counted at least ten times. For the CDR3, the DNA is TGTGCCAGCAGTTTAAGGGGGTCCAATGAGCAGTTCTTC. Protein: CASSLRGSNEQFF. This chain connects TRBV12-3 or TRBV12-4 to TRBJ2-1, with D tentatively TRBD1 (6 bases). The V gene lost 2 bases and the J gene lost 6 bases, with 8 bases spanning the gap. The CDR3 length is 13 residues.

The sample holds many counts of this clonotype. The V gene is TRBV12-3 or TRBV12-4, the J gene TRBJ2-1, with D possibly TRBD2 on 6 matching bases. This CDR3 region has 16 residues. The V end lost 6 bases, the J end lost 0 bases, and 15 bases lay between the germline ends. The CDR3 loop reads CASRRGAGPSYNEQFF. DNA of the CDR3: TGTGCCAGCAGGAGGGGAGCGGGTCCCTCCTACAATGAGCAGTTCTTC.

This clonotype was detected many times. CDR3 sequence (DNA): TGCGCCAGCAGCTTGGGAGCTACAGGGTACACTGAAGCTTTCTTT. Its translation: CASSLGATGYTEAFF. The rearrangement uses TRBV5-1 and TRBJ1-1, with D perhaps matching TRBD1 (6 bases). Trimming shortened V by 0 bases and J by 3 bases, and 12 bases separated the two germline ends. This CDR3 has 15 amino acids. The germline V gene has CDR1 SGHRS and CDR2 YFSETQ.

J is TRBJ1-1 and V is TRBV7-9, with D perhaps matching TRBD1 (6 bases). CDR1 and CDR2 from the germline V gene are SEHNR and FQNEAQ (reference sequence). V lost 5 bases to trimming and J lost 3 bases, with 16 bases between them. The CDR3 runs 15 residues. This CDR3 reads CASSPQGLSYTEAFF. The DNA for the CDR3 is TGTGCCAGCAGCCCACAGGGATTAAGTTACACTGAAGCTTTCTTT.

This clonotype was observed many times. J is TRBJ2-7 and V is TRBV29-1; the D is unclear. V was trimmed by 4 bases and J by 2 bases, leaving 9 bases between them. This CDR3 is built from 12 residues. The germline V gene has CDR1 SQVTM and CDR2 ANQGSEA. CDR3 amino acids: CSVGVGTYEQYF. The CDR3 DNA reads as TGCAGCGTTGGAGTGGGGACCTACGAGCAGTACTTC.

This clonotype was counted only a few times. The chain links TRBV12-3 or TRBV12-4 to TRBJ1-1, with TRBD1 matching 8 bases. Trimming removed 1 base from V and 0 bases from J; junction bases left unmatched: 10. CDR3 length: 18 amino acids. The CDR3 DNA is TGTGCCAGCAGTTTAGGGCCGGACAGGGAATCAGTGAACACTGAAGCTTTCTTT. Encoded protein: CASSLGPDRESVNTEAFF.

Only a few counts were recorded for this clonotype. The chain uses TRBV7-2 and TRBJ2-1, with D hard to call. CDR1 and CDR2 from the germline V gene are SGHTA and FQGNSA. V was trimmed by 5 bases and J by 7 bases, leaving 6 bases between them. This CDR3 contains 11 residues. In DNA form, the CDR3 reads TGTGCCAGCAGCCGCCTAAATGAGCAGTTCTTC. Translated, it gives CASSRLNEQFF.

This clonotype was detected only a few times. This chain joins TRBV5-4 and TRBJ2-3; TRBD2 matches at 9 bases. The CDR3 covers 17 residues. The J segment lost 0 bases and the V segment lost 0 bases, leaving 5 bases of the junction unmatched. From germline, CDR1 is SGHNT and CDR2 YYREEE (reference sequence). In nucleotides, the CDR3 is TGTGCCAGCAGCTTGGATAGCGGGGGCCTGAGCACAGATACGCAGTATTTT. This translates into CASSLDSGGLSTDTQYF. The entire variable domain, with the rest obtained from reference TRBV5-4 and TRBJ2-3, is as follows: ETGVTQSPTHLIKTRGQQVTLRCSSQSGHNTVSWYQQALGQGPQFIFQYYREEENGRGNFPPRFSGLQFPNYSSELNVNALELDDSALYLCASSLDSGGLSTDTQYFGPGTRLTVL.

This rearrangement joins TRBV7-9 to TRBJ2-2, with 7 positions matching TRBD1. CDR3 length: 20 residues. Germline V lookup: CDR1 SEHNR, CDR2 FQNEAQ (reference sequence). V shed 4 bases, J shed 0 bases, and the junction held 17 bases outside the gene matches. CDR3 in DNA: TGTGCCAGCAGCTCTTTGGGGATGCGTTACGGGACAGCGAACACCGGGGAGCTGTTTTTT. Protein sequence: CASSSLGMRYGTANTGELFF.

This chain joins TRBV29-1 and TRBJ1-2; TRBD1 agrees at 8 bases. The CDR3 has 14 amino acids. Germline V lookup: CDR1 SQVTM, CDR2 ANQGSEA. J lost 4 bases, V lost 3 bases, and 7 bases had no gene match. DNA for the CDR3: TGCAGCGTTGATGGGACAGGCCTTTCCTATGGCTACACCTTC. Translation gives CSVDGTGLSYGYTF.

The table lists this clonotype with a few counts. J is TRBJ2-5 and V is TRBV6-2 or TRBV6-3; TRBD2 matches 11 bases. The V gene's germline CDR1 is MNHEY and CDR2 SVGEGT. The CDR3 totals 16 residues. The junction had 10 bases not matched to a gene; V was cut back by 4 bases and J by 6 bases. The CDR3 protein is CASSSPGLAGLKTQYF. The CDR3 region has the DNA TGTGCCAGCAGTTCCCCAGGACTAGCGGGTCTGAAGACCCAGTACTTC.